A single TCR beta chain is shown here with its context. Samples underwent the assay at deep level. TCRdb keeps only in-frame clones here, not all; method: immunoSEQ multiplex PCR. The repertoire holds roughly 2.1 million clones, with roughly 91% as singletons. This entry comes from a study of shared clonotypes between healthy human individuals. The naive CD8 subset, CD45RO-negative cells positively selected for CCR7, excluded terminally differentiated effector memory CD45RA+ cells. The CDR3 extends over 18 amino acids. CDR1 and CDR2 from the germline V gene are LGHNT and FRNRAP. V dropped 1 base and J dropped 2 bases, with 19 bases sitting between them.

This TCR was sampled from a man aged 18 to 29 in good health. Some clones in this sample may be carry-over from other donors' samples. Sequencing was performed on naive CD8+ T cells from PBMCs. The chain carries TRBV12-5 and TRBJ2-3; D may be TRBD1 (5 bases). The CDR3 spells CASGLDRHLRGYTDTQYF. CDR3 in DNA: TGTGCTAGTGGTTTGGACCGTCATCTTAGGGGATACACAGATACGCAGTATTTT. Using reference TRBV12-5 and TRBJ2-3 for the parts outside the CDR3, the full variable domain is DARVTQTPRHKVTEMGQEVTMRCQPILGHNTVFWYRQTMMQGLELLAYFRNRAPLDDSGMPKDRFSAEMPDATLATLKIQPSEPRDSAVYFCASGLDRHLRGYTDTQYFGPGTRLTVL.